Listed below are T cell receptor beta chains from one sample, sequenced in a study of beta chain features in type 1 diabetes. Clones were sequenced by immunoSEQ multiplex PCR, and TCRdb holds only the in-frame ones, with some missing. The top ten clones hold almost 0.065% of a sample with around 430,000 clones, about 30% of them seen once. Sequences were obtained from naive CD4+ T cells from blood. The receptor source for this set is a man aged 18 to 30 in good health. Each CDR3 is given with its conserved first and last residue. Each record gives: J gene, clone size, V gene, D gene, CDR3 DNA, CDR3 protein. A D gene is named only where the DNA matches it firmly. Only some rows state a clone size, as once, few, many or a class for expanded clones.

J: TRBJ2-5
size: few
V: TRBV15
D: NA
DNA: TGTGCCACCAGCAGAGTAGGCAGGGGCGGAGAGACCCAGTACTTC
CDR3: CATSRVGRGGETQYF

J: TRBJ2-1
size: few
V: TRBV29-1
D: NA
DNA: TGCAGCGTTGAAGGTGCGGCGGACTACAATGAGCAGTTCTTC
CDR3: CSVEGAADYNEQFF

J: TRBJ2-1
size: NA
V: TRBV30
D: TRBD1
DNA: TGTGCCTGGAGCCGGGACAGGGGATACAATGAGCAGTTCTTC
CDR3: CAWSRDRGYNEQFF

J: TRBJ2-6
size: NA
V: TRBV30
D: NA
DNA: TGTGCCTGGAGTGTAAGGTCTGGGGCCAACGTCCTGACTTTC
CDR3: CAWSVRSGANVLTF

J: TRBJ2-3
size: NA
V: TRBV25-1
D: NA
DNA: TGTGCCAGCAGTGAATGGGGCGGCCTGGCAGATACGCAGTATTTT
CDR3: CASSEWGGLADTQYF

J: TRBJ2-7
size: once
V: TRBV19
D: NA
DNA: TGTGCCAGTAGTAGGGACGGCTCCTACGAGCAGTACTTC
CDR3: CASSRDGSYEQYF

J: TRBJ2-5
size: NA
V: TRBV30
D: NA
DNA: TGTGCCTGGAACAGGGTCCAAGAGACCCAGTACTTC
CDR3: CAWNRVQETQYF

J: TRBJ1-1
size: NA
V: TRBV6-5
D: NA
DNA: TGTGCCAGCAGTCGGGTGGGTGTGAACACTGAAGCTTTCTTT
CDR3: CASSRVGVNTEAFF

J: TRBJ2-3
size: NA
V: TRBV10-3
D: NA
DNA: TGTGCCATCAGTGCGGTGAAGGTCTCTAGCACAGATACGCAGTATTTT
CDR3: CAISAVKVSSTDTQYF

J: TRBJ2-7
size: NA
V: TRBV4-3
D: NA
DNA: TGCGCCAGCAGCCAAGGAATAGCAAATTCCTACGAGCAGTACTTC
CDR3: CASSQGIANSYEQYF

J: TRBJ2-7
size: NA
V: TRBV28
D: TRBD2
DNA: TGTGCCAGCAGTTTAGGCGGGGGTTCCTACGAGCAGTACTTC
CDR3: CASSLGGGSYEQYF

J: TRBJ2-1
size: few
V: TRBV30
D: TRBD2
DNA: TGTGCCTGGAGTGTAAGTCCAGGGGGACTAGCGGGTGTGAGCTCCTACAATGAGCAGTTCTTC
CDR3: CAWSVSPGGLAGVSSYNEQFF

J: TRBJ2-1
size: NA
V: TRBV29-1
D: NA
DNA: TGCAGCGTTGACCGTTTGGGGGTCTACAATGAGCAGTTCTTC
CDR3: CSVDRLGVYNEQFF

J: TRBJ2-6
size: NA
V: TRBV25-1
D: NA
DNA: TGTGCCAGCAGTGAATATGGCCGCTGCTCTGGGGCCAACGTCCTGACTTTC
CDR3: CASSEYGRCSGANVLTF

J: TRBJ2-7
size: NA
V: TRBV4-3
D: NA
DNA: TGCGCCAGCAGCCAAGAAGTTTCCTCCTACGAGCAGTACTTC
CDR3: CASSQEVSSYEQYF

J: TRBJ2-2
size: few
V: TRBV29-1
D: NA
DNA: TGCAGCGTTGGAGAGCGCCATCTTTCGAACACCGGGGAGCTGTTTTTT
CDR3: CSVGERHLSNTGELFF

J: TRBJ1-1
size: NA
V: TRBV6-1
D: NA
DNA: TGTGCCAGCAGGCGGGACCCGATCCCTACTGAAGCTTTCTTT
CDR3: CASRRDPIPTEAFF

J: TRBJ2-5
size: NA
V: TRBV7-8
D: NA
DNA: TGTGCCAGCAGCTTAGTTTTAGGGAGTATAGAGACCCAGTACTTC
CDR3: CASSLVLGSIETQYF

J: TRBJ2-3
size: few
V: TRBV5-1
D: NA
DNA: TGCGCCAGCAGCTTGGGCTCGGGAGCTACGCAGTATTTT
CDR3: CASSLGSGATQYF

J: TRBJ2-7
size: NA
V: TRBV15
D: NA
DNA: TGTGCCACCAGCAGAGTGGGGGGCCTCTCCTACGAGCAGTACTTC
CDR3: CATSRVGGLSYEQYF

J: TRBJ2-7
size: NA
V: TRBV2
D: NA
DNA: TGTGCCAGCAGTAGACTACAATACGAGCAGTACTTC
CDR3: CASSRLQYEQYF

J: TRBJ2-2
size: few
V: TRBV2
D: NA
DNA: TGTGCCAGCAGTGAAGCCGGGGAGCTGTTTTTT
CDR3: CASSEAGELFF

J: TRBJ1-1
size: NA
V: TRBV25-1
D: NA
DNA: TGTGCCAGCAAAGGTTCGACCGAAGCTTTCTTT
CDR3: CASKGSTEAFF

J: TRBJ1-4
size: NA
V: TRBV19
D: NA
DNA: TGTGCCAGTCGGGTCCGGGACCAGGTCGAGGAAAAACTGTTTTTT
CDR3: CASRVRDQVEEKLFF

J: TRBJ2-2
size: few
V: TRBV7-2
D: NA
DNA: TGTGCCAGCAGCTTAGGGTGGACAGCGAACACCGGGGAGCTGTTTTTT
CDR3: CASSLGWTANTGELFF

J: TRBJ2-5
size: few
V: TRBV28
D: NA
DNA: TGTGCCAGCAGTTTAACCGGGGTTAAGGAAGAGACCCAGTACTTC
CDR3: CASSLTGVKEETQYF

J: TRBJ2-6
size: NA
V: TRBV9
D: NA
DNA: TGTGCCAGCAGCATATTATCGTCCTCCTCTGGGGCCAACGTCCTGACTTTC
CDR3: CASSILSSSSGANVLTF

J: TRBJ2-1
size: NA
V: TRBV2
D: NA
DNA: TGTGCCAGCAGTGAACAGGGGAGATCGGGCAATGAGCAGTTCTTC
CDR3: CASSEQGRSGNEQFF

J: TRBJ2-4
size: NA
V: TRBV4-1
D: NA
DNA: TGCGCCAGCAGCCAAGGGGTGGCCTATCCGGCCAAAAACATTCAGTACTTC
CDR3: CASSQGVAYPAKNIQYF

J: TRBJ2-1
size: NA
V: TRBV29-1
D: TRBD1
DNA: TGCAGCGTTGACCGGGACAGGACCGACAATGAGCAGTTCTTC
CDR3: CSVDRDRTDNEQFF

J: TRBJ2-7
size: few
V: TRBV7-2
D: NA
DNA: TGTGCCAGCAGACAGGTACCTAGCTACGAGCAGTACTTC
CDR3: CASRQVPSYEQYF

J: TRBJ1-4
size: NA
V: TRBV27
D: NA
DNA: TGTGCCAGCACTGCCCACCGGGGGGAATCTAATGAAAAACTGTTTTTT
CDR3: CASTAHRGESNEKLFF